The subject of this entry is one T cell receptor (beta chain). The data were taken from a study of cytomegalovirus exposure and HLA in healthy donors. This CDR3 contains 18 residues. Germline V gene data show CDR1 as SGHRS and CDR2 as YFSETQ. The V segment lost 7 bases and the J segment 1 base; nucleotides outside the gene matches: 16. The study ran its PCR with 60 Vbeta and 13 Jbeta primers. The method was immunoSEQ multiplex PCR; TCRdb's version includes in-frame clones alone and lacks a portion of them. The data show 150,000 to 200,000 clones, 77% seen once. This chain connects TRBV5-1 to TRBJ1-1, with 10 bases lining up with TRBD1. The source of this sequence is a woman younger than 45 in good health and CMV-seronegative. The sequenced sample was PBMCs. The CDR3 DNA reads TGCGCCAGCCTCAGTCACCCCGGGGACAGGGGTCGGAACACTGAAGCTTTCTTT. This encodes CASLSHPGDRGRNTEAFF.